What follows is one T cell receptor beta chain and its context. Its target is not known. This PCR relied on a set of 60 Vbeta primers and 13 Jbeta primers. The data were produced by immunoSEQ multiplex PCR, yet TCRdb's version contains in-frame clones alone and is incomplete. The profile shows around 200,000 clones, around 70% of them singletons. The CDR3 loop spans 15 amino acids. Trimming at V came to 2 bases and at J to 7 bases, leaving 5 bases not matched to a gene. Germline CDR1 SNHLY, CDR2 FYNNEI. This entry belongs to a study of cytomegalovirus exposure and HLA in healthy donors. General study findings and limits: Because they were indistinguishable, some V segments, including TRBV6-2 and TRBV6-3, were excluded. The CMV antigen specificity of a few CMV-associated chains was confirmed through in vitro analysis. The only immune exposure information that was available was CMV serostatus.

The J gene is TRBJ2-1, the V gene TRBV2; 10 bases line up with TRBD1. This clonotype was sampled from a man aged 40-55 years in good health and CMV-seropositive. Sample: PBMCs. This CDR3 is CASSERQGALNEQFF. In DNA, the CDR3 is TGTGCCAGCAGTGAAAGACAGGGGGCGTTAAATGAGCAGTTCTTC.